Presented here are 25 T cell receptor beta chains from one specimen sequenced in a study of cytotoxic CD8 clonotypes in ibrutinib-treated CLL. This table comes from immunoSEQ multiplex PCR, and its TCRdb copy is limited to in-frame clones, with some not included. The sample holds over 110,000 clones, approximately 90% seen once. The input for sequencing was PBMCs, taken after 12 months of ibrutinib treatment. The receptors shown here come from a human donor with chronic lymphocytic leukemia.

The V call is TRBV5-6, the J call TRBJ2-7; TRBD2 agrees at 7 bases. V dropped 7 bases and J dropped 2; count of bases not matched to a gene: 18. CDR3 length equals 17 residues. The germline V gene has CDR1 SGHDT and CDR2 YYEEEE. The CDR3, as DNA: TGTGCCAGCTCCCCCACGGGGGAGGGTAAGCTCACCTACGAGCAGTACTTC. It encodes CASSPTGEGKLTYEQYF.

This clone has only a few counts. The J gene is TRBJ2-1, the V gene TRBV9; D unresolved. Trimming cost V 0 bases and J 0 bases, with 10 bases left between them. Germline V CDR1 and CDR2: SGDLS, YYNGEE. The CDR3 extends over 16 amino acids. The CDR3 DNA reads TGTGCCAGCAGCGTAGGGTTTACCCCCTCCTACAATGAGCAGTTCTTC. Translation: CASSVGFTPSYNEQFF. Full variable domain (outside the CDR3, taken from reference TRBV9 and TRBJ2-1): DSGVTQTPKHLITATGQRVTLRCSPRSGDLSVYWYQQSLDQGLQFLIQYYNGEERAKGNILERFSAQQFPDLHSELNLSSLELGDSALYFCASSVGFTPSYNEQFFGPGTRLTVL.

The chain employs TRBV28 and TRBJ2-7; 10 bases match TRBD1. After removal of 4 bases from V and 3 bases from J, the junction contained 3 bases not matched to a gene. Germline CDR1 MDHEN, CDR2 SYDVKM. The CDR3 consists of 14 residues. DNA of the CDR3: TGTGCCAGCAGTTCGACAGGGGGCGACTACGAGCAGTACTTC. It yields the protein CASSSTGGDYEQYF.

V gene TRBV11-3 combines with J gene TRBJ2-1; D is perhaps TRBD2 (5 bases). Germline assignment: CDR1 SGHNT and CDR2 YENEEA. Trimming removed 8 bases at V and 1 base at J, with 6 bases between. The CDR3 is 12 residues long. DNA for the CDR3: TGTGCCAGCGGGAGTTCCTACAATGAGCAGTTCTTC. Protein sequence: CASGSSYNEQFF.

This chain connects TRBV7-9 to TRBJ1-4; 8 bases are shared with TRBD1. With V trimmed by 5 bases and J by 7 bases, 6 bases remained unmatched. Per germline, CDR1 SEHNR and CDR2 FQNEAQ (reference sequence). The CDR3 runs 14 residues. The CDR3: CASSRQGLGEKLFF. Written as DNA, the CDR3 is TGTGCCAGCAGCCGACAGGGGTTAGGTGAAAAACTGTTTTTT. The complete variable domain, with remaining parts taken from reference TRBV7-9 and TRBJ1-4, reads DTGVSQNPRHKITKRGQNVTFRCDPISEHNRLYWYRQTLGQGPEFLTYFQNEAQLEKSRLLSDRFSAERPKGSFSTLEIQRTEQGDSAMYLCASSRQGLGEKLFFGSGTQLSVL.

The chain uses TRBV6-5 and TRBJ1-2; 8 bases are a match to TRBD1. This CDR3 is built from 15 residues. Germline V gene lookup returns CDR1 MNHEY and CDR2 SVGAGI. The V segment lost 0 bases and the J segment 8 bases; nucleotides outside the gene matches: 8. The CDR3 nucleotides read TGTGCCAGCAGTTACTCGATTTCGGACAGGGAAGGCTACACCTTC. Encoded protein: CASSYSISDREGYTF.

The chain recombines TRBV19 with TRBJ2-1, with TRBD2 identical over 10 bases. Germline CDR1 is LNHDA and CDR2 is SQIVND (reference sequence). Losses at the gene ends were 7 bases for V and 6 bases for J; bases not matched to a gene: 6. The CDR3 is 14 residues long. The CDR3 reads CASIPSGRINEQFF. As DNA, the CDR3 is TGTGCCAGTATACCTAGCGGGAGAATCAATGAGCAGTTCTTC. Using reference TRBV19 and TRBJ2-1 for the parts outside the CDR3, the full variable domain is DGGITQSPKYLFRKEGQNVTLSCEQNLNHDAMYWYRQDPGQGLRLIYYSQIVNDFQKGDIAEGYSVSREKKESFPLTVTSAQKNPTAFYLCASIPSGRINEQFFGPGTRLTVL.

Here the CDR3 DNA reads TGTGCCATCAGCGGGACAGGGGGCAGGGATCAGCCCCAGCATTTT. The encoded protein is CAISGTGGRDQPQHF. The chain combines TRBV10-3 with TRBJ1-5, with TRBD1 identical over 12 bases. Germline CDR1 and CDR2: ENHRY and SYGVKD. The CDR3 covers 15 residues. J gave up 5 bases and V 6 bases, and 5 bases lay outside the gene matches.

This rearrangement joins TRBV7-2 to TRBJ2-1; D is unclear. Trimming pared 5 bases from V and 14 bases from J, leaving 16 bases between. The CDR3 has 12 amino acids. Germline CDR1 and CDR2: SGHTA and FQGNSA. The CDR3 DNA reads TGTGCCAGCAGCCGGGCCTATACCCTTGAGTTCTTC. It yields the protein CASSRAYTLEFF.

This chain joins TRBV30 and TRBJ2-7; 7 bases align to TRBD1. There are 15 residues in the CDR3. V was pared by 3 bases and J by 6 bases, with 14 bases of the junction left unmatched. Per germline, CDR1 GTSNPN and CDR2 SVGIG (reference sequence). Here the CDR3 reads CAWRVQTGRNFEQYF. The CDR3 region has the DNA TGTGCCTGGAGGGTACAGACAGGGCGGAATTTCGAGCAGTACTTC.

This chain joins TRBV30 and TRBJ1-5; no reliable D call. The ends were cut back, 1 base at V and 7 bases at J, with 11 bases in the middle. The CDR3 contains 13 residues. Germline V lookup: CDR1 GTSNPN, CDR2 SVGIG (reference sequence). The CDR3 region has the DNA TGTGCCTGGAGTGGGGGTAAGGGCCAGCCCCAGCATTTT. Amino acids: CAWSGGKGQPQHF.

The V call is TRBV6-1, the J call TRBJ2-3, with D possibly TRBD2 on 5 matching bases. Trimming left V 4 bases short and J 1 base short, with 9 bases between. Germline CDR1 and CDR2: MNHNS and SASEGT. The CDR3 loop spans 14 amino acids. This CDR3 is CASSVRARTDTQYF. The DNA for the CDR3 is TGTGCCAGCAGTGTGCGGGCCCGCACAGATACGCAGTATTTT.

The chain has TRBV11-2 and TRBJ2-2; the D is unclear. Trimming shortened V by 10 bases and J by 4 bases, and 16 bases separated the two germline ends. The CDR3 has 14 residues. From germline, CDR1 is SGHAT and CDR2 FQNNGV. Here the CDR3 DNA reads TGTGCCACCATCCGCTTCGGCACCACCGGGGAGCTGTTTTTT. This sequence encodes CATIRFGTTGELFF.

V is TRBV6-6 and J is TRBJ1-1; no reliable D call. Per the germline V gene, CDR1 is MNHNY and CDR2 is SVGAGI (reference sequence). Trimming cost V 7 bases and J 7 bases, with 19 bases left between them. CDR3 length: 14 residues. In DNA, the CDR3 is TGTGCCAGCATTCTCCTCCCGGGCTTCTTTGAAGCTTTCTTT. This translates into CASILLPGFFEAFF.

V usage is TRBV11-2 and J usage is TRBJ2-5; tentative D call: TRBD2 (5 bases). The length of the CDR3 is 14 residues. Germline V lookup: CDR1 SGHAT, CDR2 FQNNGV. V shed 5 bases and J shed 2 bases, with 12 bases lying between them. For the CDR3, the DNA is TGTGCCAGCAGCACCCGGGGAGTTCAAGAGACCCAGTACTTC. This encodes CASSTRGVQETQYF.

With respect to this clone: No DNA is shown, since the ends of the CDR3 on it are uncertain; the CDR3 is the one TCRdb lists. This chain links TRBV6-1 with TRBJ1-2. CDR1 MNHNS and CDR2 SASEGT come from the germline V gene. The CDR3 has 15 amino acids, counting both end residues. The CDR3 here is CASSSSGLGLYGYTF.

The chain couples TRBV7-2 to TRBJ2-3, with D perhaps matching TRBD2 (5 bases). This CDR3 spans 13 amino acids. CDR1 and CDR2 from the germline V gene are SGHTA and FQGNSA. The V and J ends lost 3 bases and 13 bases respectively, with 17 bases between them. CDR3 protein: CASSFQDYRSKYF. The CDR3 region has the DNA TGTGCCAGCAGCTTCCAAGACTACCGGTCAAAGTATTTT.

The V gene is TRBV6-5, the J gene TRBJ2-7, with D perhaps assigned TRBD1 or TRBD2 (6 bases each). Germline assignment: CDR1 MNHEY and CDR2 SVGAGI. V lost 5 bases to trimming and J lost 6 bases, with 20 bases between them. The CDR3 covers 15 residues. CDR3 sequence (DNA): TGTGCCAGCAGTCCCGGTGGGGGGCTTAGGTTCGAGCAGTACTTC. This translates into CASSPGGGLRFEQYF.

V usage is TRBV5-4 and J usage is TRBJ2-7; the D gene is possibly TRBD1 (5 bases). This CDR3 spans 13 amino acids. Trimming shortened V by 4 bases and J by 5 bases, and 13 bases separated the two germline ends. Germline V gene sequence: CDR1 SGHNT, CDR2 YYREEE (reference sequence). CDR3 in amino acids: CASSAKTVNEQYF. The CDR3 coding sequence is TGTGCCAGCAGCGCAAAGACAGTCAACGAGCAGTACTTC. Supplemented by reference TRBV5-4 and TRBJ2-7, the full variable domain reads ETGVTQSPTHLIKTRGQQVTLRCSSQSGHNTVSWYQQALGQGPQFIFQYYREEENGRGNFPPRFSGLQFPNYSSELNVNALELDDSALYLCASSAKTVNEQYFGPGTRLTVT.

This rearrangement joins TRBV9 to TRBJ2-5; TRBD1 matches 9 bases. Looked up from germline, CDR1 is SGDLS and CDR2 is YYNGEE. Trimming took 4 bases from V and 1 from J; bases not matched to a gene: 8. The CDR3 spans 16 residues. In DNA, the CDR3 is TGTGCCAGCAGCACCCCCGGGACAGGGTCCCAAGAGACCCAGTACTTC. Translating gives CASSTPGTGSQETQYF. The full variable domain, in which reference TRBV9 and TRBJ2-5 provide the parts outside the CDR3, is DSGVTQTPKHLITATGQRVTLRCSPRSGDLSVYWYQQSLDQGLQFLIQYYNGEERAKGNILERFSAQQFPDLHSELNLSSLELGDSALYFCASSTPGTGSQETQYFGPGTRLLVL.

This clone was found once. This rearrangement joins TRBV28 to TRBJ1-1; D is possibly TRBD1 (5 bases). With 1 base removed from V and 10 bases from J, the gap between germline ends came to 19 bases. CDR1 is MDHEN and CDR2 is SYDVKM in the germline V gene. CDR3 size: 15 residues. The CDR3, as DNA: TGTGCCAGCAGTTTATCGGGGGGTAGTGGATCTCGAGCTTTCTTT. Residues: CASSLSGGSGSRAFF.

The rearrangement links TRBV7-3 to TRBJ2-1; D unresolved. The CDR3 loop spans 13 amino acids. V was pared by 6 bases and J by 6 bases, with 12 bases between. CDR1 is SGHTA and CDR2 is FQGTGA in the germline V gene. The CDR3 region is CASSLGISNEQFF. The CDR3 nucleotides read TGTGCCAGCAGTTTAGGGATCTCCAATGAGCAGTTCTTC.

The chain combines TRBV28 with TRBJ2-2; 9 bases line up with TRBD2. The CDR3 is 16 amino acids. Germline-derived CDR1 and CDR2 are MDHEN and SYDVKM. The ends lost 2 bases at V and 7 bases at J; junction bases unmatched: 8. Here the CDR3 reads CASSLEAGGHGGELFF. The CDR3 DNA follows: TGTGCCAGCAGTTTAGAGGCGGGAGGGCATGGCGGGGAGCTGTTTTTT.

The CDR3 coding sequence is TGTGCCAGCAGAGTCGAAACAGGGAGGCACACGGGTACGCAGTATTTT. Its protein product is CASRVETGRHTGTQYF. V gene TRBV28 combines with J gene TRBJ2-3; the D call may be TRBD1 or TRBD2 (6 bases each). Trimming stripped 6 bases from V and 8 bases from J, with 24 bases between. The CDR3 is made up of 16 amino acids. The germline CDR1 and CDR2 sequences are MDHEN and SYDVKM. The full variable domain, completed using reference TRBV28 and TRBJ2-3, is DVKVTQSSRYLVKRTGEKVFLECVQDMDHENMFWYRQDPGLGLRLIYFSYDVKMKEKGDIPEGYSVSREKKERFSLILESASTNQTSMYLCASRVETGRHTGTQYFGPGTRLTVL.

The V and J genes are TRBV28 and TRBJ2-7, with D possibly TRBD1 on 7 matching bases. The germline V and J ends were trimmed by 1 base and 2 bases, with 12 bases remaining between them. The CDR3 length is 15 residues. CDR1 is MDHEN and CDR2 is SYDVKM in the germline V gene. The CDR3 loop reads CASSLYAGGTYEQYF. The CDR3 coding sequence is TGTGCCAGCAGTTTATACGCAGGGGGGACCTACGAGCAGTACTTC.